Each of the 19 T cell receptor beta chains below was sequenced from the same sample in a study of T cells in Graves' hyperthyroidism and ophthalmopathy. What was amplified from RNA transcripts were TCR beta CDR3 regions. The HTBI set primed first-round TCR CDR3 RT-PCR. Using its own MiXCR run on the multiplex PCR reads, TCRdb lists one record per CDR3 protein. This sample has tens of thousands of distinct CDR3 sequences, with around 50% found just once. The sample comprised blood. These receptors were taken from an older woman with Graves' ophthalmopathy.

The genes are TRBV6-5 and TRBJ2-5, with 12 bases aligning to TRBD2. V lost 1 base to trimming and J lost 4 bases; unmatched junction nucleotides: 7. The CDR3 extends over 17 amino acids. CDR1 and CDR2 (germline): MNHEY, SVGAGI. In DNA, the CDR3 is TGTGCCAGCAGTTACTATTCTAGCGGGAGGGCCGTAGAGACCCAGTACTTC. It specifies CASSYYSSGRAVETQYF.

There are a few counts of this clonotype. This chain uses TRBV20-1 with TRBJ1-2; weak D call: TRBD1 (6 bases). Germline lookup yields CDR1 DFQATT and CDR2 SNEGSKA (reference sequence). V lost 2 bases and J 8 bases, leaving 15 bases between the germline ends. The CDR3 length is 13 residues. For the CDR3, the DNA is TGCAGTGCTAGAATGCCAGGGGCTGGCGGCTACACCTTC. This sequence encodes CSARMPGAGGYTF.

This clonotype was picked up one time. The chain joins TRBV24-1 to TRBJ2-5; D uncertain. Germline values: CDR1 KGHDR, CDR2 SFDVKD. The CDR3 loop spans 13 amino acids. V was cut by 4 bases and J by 2 bases, with 7 bases left in between. The CDR3 is CATSDPNQETQYF. The DNA for the CDR3 is TGTGCCACCAGTGACCCAAATCAAGAGACCCAGTACTTC.

Notes on this clonotype: Compared with germline, one end of the junction differs, possibly owing to a read error. This chain joins TRBV7-2 and TRBJ2-1; 7 bases fit TRBD2. Germline loops: CDR1 SGHTA, CDR2 FQGNSA. The length of the CDR3 is 11 residues. CDR3 in DNA: TGTGCCAGCAGCGAACGGAGGGACTACTCCTTC. Protein product: CASSERRDYSF.

The CDR3 is CASGRTETQYF. In nucleotides, the CDR3 is TGTGCCAGCGGACGGACAGAGACCCAGTACTTC. The chain couples TRBV2 to TRBJ2-5, with D uncertain. Germline assignment: CDR1 SNHLY and CDR2 FYNNEI. CDR3 size: 11 residues. Trimming stripped 8 bases from V and 4 bases from J, with 8 bases between.

CDR3 nucleotide sequence: TGTGCCACCCGTCACAGGGGAGCCTACACAGATACGCAGTATTTT. Its protein is CATRHRGAYTDTQYF. V gene TRBV15 combines with J gene TRBJ2-3; TRBD1 aligns across 7 bases. Germline-derived CDR1 and CDR2 are LNHNV and YYDKDF (reference sequence). There are 15 residues in the CDR3. V lost 8 bases, J lost 2 bases, and 10 bases stayed unmatched.

With respect to this clonotype: Mismatch with germline at one junction end may stem from a read error. V and J are TRBV5-5 and TRBJ2-2; either TRBD1 or TRBD2 may fit D (5 bases each). This CDR3 spans 14 amino acids. From germline, CDR1 is SGHKS and CDR2 YYEKEE (reference sequence). This chain's CDR3 is CASSLVLGTGELVF. The CDR3 nucleotides read TGTGCCAGCAGCTTGGTCTTAGGGACCGGGGAGCTGGTTTTT.

This clonotype was seen repeatedly, ten times or more. The chain links TRBV19 to TRBJ1-1; no clear D gene. V lost 6 bases to trimming and J lost 5 bases, with 16 bases between them. This CDR3 is 14 amino acids long. The germline V gene encodes CDR1 LNHDA and CDR2 SQIVND (reference sequence). The CDR3 nucleotides read TGTGCCAGTAGATCGGCCCGGTGGGATACTGAAGCTTTCTTT. As protein: CASRSARWDTEAFF.

V and J are TRBV5-1 and TRBJ2-3; D might be TRBD1 or TRBD2, each matching 6 bases. Trimming took 4 bases from V and 2 from J, leaving 17 bases between them. Germline lookup yields CDR1 SGHRS and CDR2 YFSETQ. The CDR3 has 16 residues. This CDR3 is CASSQGTEGVTDTQYF. CDR3 in DNA: TGCGCCAGCAGCCAGGGGACGGAGGGAGTCACAGATACGCAGTATTTT. Combining the CDR3 with reference TRBV5-1 and TRBJ2-3 gives the whole variable domain KAGVTQTPRYLIKTRGQQVTLSCSPISGHRSVSWYQQTPGQGLQFLFEYFSETQRNKGNFPGRFSGRQFSNSRSEMNVSTLELGDSALYLCASSQGTEGVTDTQYFGPGTRLTVL.

This clonotype showed up many times. The gene calls are TRBV6-2 or TRBV6-3 and TRBJ2-1, with a tentative D call TRBD1 (7 bases). The CDR3 loop spans 14 amino acids. Germline V lookup: CDR1 MNHEY, CDR2 SVGEGT. The CDR3 region is CATSRAGGYNEQFF. The CDR3 nucleotides read TGTGCTACCTCACGGGCAGGGGGGTATAATGAGCAGTTCTTC.

The chain uses TRBV2 and TRBJ1-5; D is unclear. The CDR3 totals 13 residues. Germline V gene data show CDR1 as SNHLY and CDR2 as FYNNEI. The V and J ends lost 6 bases and 11 bases respectively, with 17 bases between them. The CDR3 nucleotides read TGTGCCAGCAGCCTCTTAGGGAGGGAGACCCAGCATTTT. Translated, it gives CASSLLGRETQHF.

This chain joins TRBV30 and TRBJ2-3, with 15 bases matching TRBD2. Germline V CDR1 and CDR2: GTSNPN, SVGIG (reference sequence). The V segment lost 2 bases and the J segment 6 bases; nucleotides outside the gene matches: 9. The CDR3 totals 17 residues. CDR3 sequence: CAWSLGLAGGGGDTQYF. The CDR3 region has the DNA TGTGCCTGGAGTCTAGGACTAGCGGGAGGGGGAGGGGATACGCAGTATTTT.

This clonotype has only one observation. This could be a read error, since a much larger clone is one nucleotide away. J is TRBJ1-3 and V is TRBV18; D gene ambiguous. The CDR3 covers 14 residues. Looked up from germline, CDR1 is KGHSH and CDR2 is LQKENI. CDR3 coding DNA: TGTGCCAGCTCACCGGAACCTGCTGGAAACGCCATATATTTT. Its protein is CASSPEPAGNAIYF.

This clonotype was found many times. V usage is TRBV5-8 and J usage is TRBJ2-5, with D possibly matching TRBD2 (5 bases). Germline CDR1 and CDR2: SGHTS and YDEGEE. The CDR3 length is 15 residues. Deletions cut 2 bases from V and 1 base from J, with 12 bases between. The CDR3 sequence: CASSFSGLSQETQYF. The CDR3 nucleotides read TGTGCCAGCAGCTTCTCAGGACTGAGCCAAGAGACCCAGTACTTC.

This clonotype was picked up many times. CDR3 protein: CASSVERGAGEKLFF. CDR3 DNA sequence: TGTGCCAGCAGCGTCGAGAGGGGGGCAGGTGAAAAACTGTTTTTT. The chain carries TRBV9 and TRBJ1-4, with D possibly TRBD1 on 6 matching bases. CDR1 is SGDLS, CDR2 YYNGEE, per germline. V gave up 2 bases and J gave up 7 bases, with 15 bases separating them. CDR3 length: 15 amino acids. The full variable domain, rest sourced from reference TRBV9 and TRBJ1-4, is DSGVTQTPKHLITATGQRVTLRCSPRSGDLSVYWYQQSLDQGLQFLIQYYNGEERAKGNILERFSAQQFPDLHSELNLSSLELGDSALYFCASSVERGAGEKLFFGSGTQLSVL.

The chain joins TRBV7-2 to TRBJ2-3; 8 bases are a match to TRBD1. Germline lookup yields CDR1 SGHTA and CDR2 FQGNSA. V shed 5 bases and J 3 bases; nucleotides not matched to a gene: 7. The CDR3 consists of 15 residues. In DNA, the CDR3 is TGTGCCAGCAGCCGAATTCAGGGGGCTACAGATACGCAGTATTTT. Amino acid sequence: CASSRIQGATDTQYF.

The rearrangement joins TRBV5-1 to TRBJ2-2, with no clear D. V was pared by 4 bases and J by 8 bases, with 6 bases between. CDR1 is SGHRS, CDR2 YFSETQ, per germline. The CDR3 length is 11 residues. In DNA form, the CDR3 reads TGCGCCAGCAGCGCTACAGGGGAGCTGTTTTTT. Translation: CASSATGELFF. Using reference TRBV5-1 and TRBJ2-2 for the parts outside the CDR3, the full variable domain is KAGVTQTPRYLIKTRGQQVTLSCSPISGHRSVSWYQQTPGQGLQFLFEYFSETQRNKGNFPGRFSGRQFSNSRSEMNVSTLELGDSALYLCASSATGELFFGEGSRLTVL.

In this sample, this clonotype turned up many times. The gene calls are TRBV6-5 and TRBJ2-7; D gene unclear. The V gene's germline CDR1 is MNHEY and CDR2 SVGAGI. V lost 2 bases to trimming and J lost 0 bases, with 5 bases between them. The CDR3 loop spans 13 amino acids. The CDR3 DNA reads as TGTGCCAGCAGTTACAAACTCTCCTACGAGCAGTACTTC. Protein sequence: CASSYKLSYEQYF.

This clonotype appeared many times. The gene calls are TRBV4-1 and TRBJ1-6; 8 bases are a match to TRBD1. J was trimmed by 6 bases and V by 6 bases; bases with no gene match: 4. The V gene's germline CDR1 is MGHRA and CDR2 YSYEKL. The CDR3 contains 14 residues. The CDR3 reads CASRDRVPNSPLHF. CDR3 sequence (DNA): TGCGCCAGCAGGGACAGGGTCCCTAATTCACCCCTCCACTTT.